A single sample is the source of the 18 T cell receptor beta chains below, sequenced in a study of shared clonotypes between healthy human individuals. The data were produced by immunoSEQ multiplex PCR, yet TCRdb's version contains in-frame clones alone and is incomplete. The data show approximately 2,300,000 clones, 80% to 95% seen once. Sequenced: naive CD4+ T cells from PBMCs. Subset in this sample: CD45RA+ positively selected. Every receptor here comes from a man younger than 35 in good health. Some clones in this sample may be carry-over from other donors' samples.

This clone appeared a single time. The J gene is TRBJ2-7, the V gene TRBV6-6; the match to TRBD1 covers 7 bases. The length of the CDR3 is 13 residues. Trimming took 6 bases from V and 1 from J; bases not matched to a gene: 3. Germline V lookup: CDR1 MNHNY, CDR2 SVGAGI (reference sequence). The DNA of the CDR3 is TGTGCCAGCAGGGAGACAGGGTCCTACGAGCAGTACTTC. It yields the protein CASRETGSYEQYF.

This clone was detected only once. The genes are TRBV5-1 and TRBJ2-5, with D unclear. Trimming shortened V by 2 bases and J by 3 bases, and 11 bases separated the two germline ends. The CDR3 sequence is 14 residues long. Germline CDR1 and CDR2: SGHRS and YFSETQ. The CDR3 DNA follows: TGCGCCAGCAGCTTCGGGCTAGGAGAAGAGACCCAGTACTTC. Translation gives CASSFGLGEETQYF.

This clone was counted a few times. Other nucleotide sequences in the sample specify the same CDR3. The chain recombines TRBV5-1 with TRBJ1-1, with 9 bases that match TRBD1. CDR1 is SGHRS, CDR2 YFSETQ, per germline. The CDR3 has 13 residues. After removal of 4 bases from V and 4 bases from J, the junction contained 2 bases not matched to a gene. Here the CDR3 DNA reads TGCGCCAGCAGCGCGACAGGGGGCACTGAAGCTTTCTTT. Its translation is CASSATGGTEAFF.

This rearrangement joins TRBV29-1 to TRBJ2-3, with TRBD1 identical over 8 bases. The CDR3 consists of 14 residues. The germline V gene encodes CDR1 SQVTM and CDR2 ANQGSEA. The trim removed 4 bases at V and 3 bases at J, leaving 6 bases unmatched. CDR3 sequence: CSVVPGGSTDTQYF. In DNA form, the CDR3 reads TGCAGCGTTGTTCCAGGGGGCTCGACAGATACGCAGTATTTT.

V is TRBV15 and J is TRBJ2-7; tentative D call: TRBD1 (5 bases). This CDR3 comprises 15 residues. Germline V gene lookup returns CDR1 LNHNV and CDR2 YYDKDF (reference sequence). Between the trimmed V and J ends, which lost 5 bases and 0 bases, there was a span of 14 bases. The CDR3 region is CATSARRTTSYEQYF. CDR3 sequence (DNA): TGTGCCACCAGCGCTCGACGGACAACCTCCTACGAGCAGTACTTC.

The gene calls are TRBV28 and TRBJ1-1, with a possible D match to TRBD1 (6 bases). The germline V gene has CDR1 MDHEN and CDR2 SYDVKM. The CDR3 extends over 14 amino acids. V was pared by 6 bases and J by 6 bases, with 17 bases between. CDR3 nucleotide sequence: TGTGCCAGCAGACAGGGAGGGACTGTACCTGAAGCTTTCTTT. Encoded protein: CASRQGGTVPEAFF.

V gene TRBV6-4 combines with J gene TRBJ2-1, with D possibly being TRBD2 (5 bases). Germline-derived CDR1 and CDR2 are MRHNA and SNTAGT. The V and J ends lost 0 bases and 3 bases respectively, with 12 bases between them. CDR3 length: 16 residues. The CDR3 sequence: CASSDSVASSYNEQFF. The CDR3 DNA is TGTGCCAGCAGTGACTCGGTAGCTAGCAGCTACAATGAGCAGTTCTTC.

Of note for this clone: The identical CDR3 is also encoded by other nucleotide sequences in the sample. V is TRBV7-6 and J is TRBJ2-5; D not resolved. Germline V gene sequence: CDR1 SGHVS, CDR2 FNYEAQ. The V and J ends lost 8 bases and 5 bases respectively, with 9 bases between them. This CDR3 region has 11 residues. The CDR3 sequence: CASSVGETQYF. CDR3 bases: TGTGCCAGCTCGGTAGGGGAGACCCAGTACTTC. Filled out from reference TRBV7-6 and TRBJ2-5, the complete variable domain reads GAGVSQSPRYKVTKRGQDVALRCDPISGHVSLYWYRQALGQGPEFLTYFNYEAQQDKSGLPNDRFSAERPEGSISTLTIQRTEQRDSAMYRCASSVGETQYFGPGTRLLVL.

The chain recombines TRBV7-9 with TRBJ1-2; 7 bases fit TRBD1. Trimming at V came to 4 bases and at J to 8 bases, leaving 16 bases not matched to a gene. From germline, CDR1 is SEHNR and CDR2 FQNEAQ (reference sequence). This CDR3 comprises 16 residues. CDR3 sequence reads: CASSYHTGQQAAGYTF. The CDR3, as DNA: TGTGCCAGCAGCTACCACACGGGACAGCAAGCCGCGGGCTACACCTTC. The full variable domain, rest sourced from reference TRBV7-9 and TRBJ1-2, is DTGVSQNPRHKITKRGQNVTFRCDPISEHNRLYWYRQTLGQGPEFLTYFQNEAQLEKSRLLSDRFSAERPKGSFSTLEIQRTEQGDSAMYLCASSYHTGQQAAGYTFGSGTRLTVV.

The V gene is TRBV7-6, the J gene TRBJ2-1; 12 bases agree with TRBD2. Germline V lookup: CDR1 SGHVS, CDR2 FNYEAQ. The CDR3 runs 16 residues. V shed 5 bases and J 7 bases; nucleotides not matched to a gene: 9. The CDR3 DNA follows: TGTGCCAGCAGCCTGTCCGGGACTAGCGGGCTTAATGAGCAGTTCTTC. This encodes CASSLSGTSGLNEQFF.

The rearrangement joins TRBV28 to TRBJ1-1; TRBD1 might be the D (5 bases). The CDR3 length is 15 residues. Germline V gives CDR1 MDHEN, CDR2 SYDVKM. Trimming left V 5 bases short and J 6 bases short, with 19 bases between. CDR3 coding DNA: TGTGCCAGCAGTCCACGGGGACCCCCCGGCCCTGAAGCTTTCTTT. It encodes CASSPRGPPGPEAFF.

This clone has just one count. CDR3 in amino acids: CASWPRGSDTQYF. The DNA of the CDR3 is TGCGCCAGCTGGCCCCGAGGCTCAGATACGCAGTATTTT. The chain carries TRBV10-2 and TRBJ2-3; D is ambiguous. The V end was cut by 8 bases, the J end by 4 bases, with 13 bases between. The CDR3 extends over 13 amino acids. The germline gives CDR1 WSHSY, CDR2 SAAADI.

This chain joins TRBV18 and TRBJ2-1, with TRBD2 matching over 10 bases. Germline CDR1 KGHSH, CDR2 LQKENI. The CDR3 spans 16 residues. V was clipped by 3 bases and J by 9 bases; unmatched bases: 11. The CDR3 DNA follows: TGTGCCAGCTCACCCTCTAGCGGGAGACGGCAGGGTGAGCAGTTCTTC. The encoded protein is CASSPSSGRRQGEQFF.

The CDR3 sequence: CASSLSRGDSETQYF. The CDR3 DNA reads as TGTGCCAGCAGCTTATCTCGCGGGGACTCAGAGACCCAGTACTTC. The rearrangement uses TRBV7-3 and TRBJ2-5; D is possibly TRBD2 (6 bases). V was cut by 2 bases and J by 4 bases, with 14 bases left in between. The CDR3 length is 15 residues. Germline V gives CDR1 SGHTA, CDR2 FQGTGA.

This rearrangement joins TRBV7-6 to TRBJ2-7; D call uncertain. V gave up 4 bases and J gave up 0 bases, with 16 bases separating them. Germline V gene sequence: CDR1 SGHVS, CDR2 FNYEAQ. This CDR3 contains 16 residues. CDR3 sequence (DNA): TGTGCCAGCAGCTCTGGAAAGACTTTCTCCTCCTACGAGCAGTACTTC. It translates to CASSSGKTFSSYEQYF.

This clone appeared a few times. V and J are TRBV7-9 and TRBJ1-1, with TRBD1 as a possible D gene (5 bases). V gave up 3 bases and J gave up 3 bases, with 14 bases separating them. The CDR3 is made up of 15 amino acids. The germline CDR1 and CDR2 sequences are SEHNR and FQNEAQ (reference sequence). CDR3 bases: TGTGCCAGCAGCTTCCCCCAGGGAGGGGACACTGAAGCTTTCTTT. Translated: CASSFPQGGDTEAFF.

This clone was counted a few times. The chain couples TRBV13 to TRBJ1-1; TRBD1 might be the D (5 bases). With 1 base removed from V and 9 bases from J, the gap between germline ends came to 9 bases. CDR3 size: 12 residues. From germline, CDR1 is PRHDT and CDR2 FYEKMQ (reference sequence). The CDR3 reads CASSLADRKAFF. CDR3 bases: TGTGCCAGCAGCTTAGCTGACAGAAAAGCTTTCTTT.

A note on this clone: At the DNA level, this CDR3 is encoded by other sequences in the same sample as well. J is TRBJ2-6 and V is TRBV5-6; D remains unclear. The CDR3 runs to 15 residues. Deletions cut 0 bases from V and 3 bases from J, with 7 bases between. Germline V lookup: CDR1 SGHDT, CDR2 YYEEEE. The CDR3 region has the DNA TGTGCCAGCAGCTTGGTGGGTAGTGGGGCCAACGTCCTGACTTTC. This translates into CASSLVGSGANVLTF.